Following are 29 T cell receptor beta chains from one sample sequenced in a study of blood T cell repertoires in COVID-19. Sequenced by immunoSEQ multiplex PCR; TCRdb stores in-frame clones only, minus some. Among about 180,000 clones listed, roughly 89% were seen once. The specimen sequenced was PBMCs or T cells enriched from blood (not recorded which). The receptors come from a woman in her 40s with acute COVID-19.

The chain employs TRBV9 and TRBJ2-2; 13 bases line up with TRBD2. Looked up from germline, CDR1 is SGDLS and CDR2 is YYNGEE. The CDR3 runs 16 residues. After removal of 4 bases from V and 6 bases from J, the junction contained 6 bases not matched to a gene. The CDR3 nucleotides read TGTGCCAGCAGCCTGAGGACTAGCGGGAGTTCCGGGGAGCTGTTTTTT. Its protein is CASSLRTSGSSGELFF.

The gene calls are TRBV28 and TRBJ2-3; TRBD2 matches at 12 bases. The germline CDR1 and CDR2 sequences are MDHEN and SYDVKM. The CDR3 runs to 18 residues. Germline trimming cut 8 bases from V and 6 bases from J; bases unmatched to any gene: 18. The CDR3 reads CASSHRQLAGGLGDTQYF. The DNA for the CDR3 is TGTGCCAGCTCCCACCGCCAGCTAGCGGGGGGGCTGGGGGATACGCAGTATTTT.

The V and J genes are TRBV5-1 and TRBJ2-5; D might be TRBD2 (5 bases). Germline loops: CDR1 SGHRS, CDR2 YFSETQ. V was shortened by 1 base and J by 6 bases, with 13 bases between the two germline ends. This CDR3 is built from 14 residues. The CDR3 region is CASSLSGAAQTQYF. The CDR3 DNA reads TGCGCCAGCAGCTTGTCTGGAGCGGCGCAGACCCAGTACTTC.

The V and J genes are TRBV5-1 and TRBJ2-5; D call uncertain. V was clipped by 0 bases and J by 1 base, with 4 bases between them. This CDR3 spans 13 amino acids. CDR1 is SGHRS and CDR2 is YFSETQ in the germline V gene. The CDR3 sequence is CASSLGLQETQYF. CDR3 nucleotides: TGCGCCAGCAGCTTGGGGCTCCAAGAGACCCAGTACTTC.

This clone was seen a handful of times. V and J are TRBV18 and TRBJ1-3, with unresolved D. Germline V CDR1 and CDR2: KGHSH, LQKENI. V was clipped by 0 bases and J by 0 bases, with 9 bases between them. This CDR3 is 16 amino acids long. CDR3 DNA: TGTGCCAGCTCACCACCCCTCAGGTCCTCTGGAAACACCATATATTTT. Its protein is CASSPPLRSSGNTIYF.

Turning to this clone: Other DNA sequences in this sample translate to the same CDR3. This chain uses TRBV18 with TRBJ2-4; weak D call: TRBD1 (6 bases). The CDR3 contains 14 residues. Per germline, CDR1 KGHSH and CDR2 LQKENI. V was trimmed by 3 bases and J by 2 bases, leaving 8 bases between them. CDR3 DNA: TGTGCCAGCTCACCGGGGGCCTCCAAAAACATTCAGTACTTC. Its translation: CASSPGASKNIQYF.

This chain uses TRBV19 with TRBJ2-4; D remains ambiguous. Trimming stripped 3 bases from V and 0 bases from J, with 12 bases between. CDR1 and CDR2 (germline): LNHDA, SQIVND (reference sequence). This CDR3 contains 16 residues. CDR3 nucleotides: TGTGCCAGTAGTATTGGTAGCCAGCTAGCCAAAAACATTCAGTACTTC. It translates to CASSIGSQLAKNIQYF.

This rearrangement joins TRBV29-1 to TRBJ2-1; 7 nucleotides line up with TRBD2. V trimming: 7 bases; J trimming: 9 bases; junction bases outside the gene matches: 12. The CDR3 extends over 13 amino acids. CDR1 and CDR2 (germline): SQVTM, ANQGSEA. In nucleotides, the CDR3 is TGCAGCGCGGCCTGGGCAGGGAGGGGTGAGCAGTTCTTC. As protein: CSAAWAGRGEQFF.

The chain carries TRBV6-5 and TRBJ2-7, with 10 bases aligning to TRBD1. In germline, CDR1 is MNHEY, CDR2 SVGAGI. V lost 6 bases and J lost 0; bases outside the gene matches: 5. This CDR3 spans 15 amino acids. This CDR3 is CASSNGQGVSYEQYF. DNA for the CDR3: TGTGCCAGCAGCAACGGACAGGGGGTCTCCTACGAGCAGTACTTC.

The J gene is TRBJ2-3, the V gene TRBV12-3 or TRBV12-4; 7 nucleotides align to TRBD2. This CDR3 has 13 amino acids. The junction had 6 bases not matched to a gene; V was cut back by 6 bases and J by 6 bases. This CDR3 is CASSVGEGDTQYF. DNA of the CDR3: TGTGCCAGCAGCGTCGGGGAGGGGGATACGCAGTATTTT.

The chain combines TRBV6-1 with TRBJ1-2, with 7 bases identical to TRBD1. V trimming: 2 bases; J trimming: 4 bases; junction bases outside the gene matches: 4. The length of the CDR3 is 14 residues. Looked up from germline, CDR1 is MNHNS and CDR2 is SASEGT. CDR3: CASSELQGIYGYTF. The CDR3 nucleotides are TGTGCCAGCAGTGAACTACAGGGGATCTATGGCTACACCTTC.

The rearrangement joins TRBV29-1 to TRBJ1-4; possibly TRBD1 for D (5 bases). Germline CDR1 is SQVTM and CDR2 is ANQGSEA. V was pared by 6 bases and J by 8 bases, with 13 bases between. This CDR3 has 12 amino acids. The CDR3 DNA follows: TGCAGCGTCCAGGGAATGGACGAAAAACTGTTTTTT. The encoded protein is CSVQGMDEKLFF.

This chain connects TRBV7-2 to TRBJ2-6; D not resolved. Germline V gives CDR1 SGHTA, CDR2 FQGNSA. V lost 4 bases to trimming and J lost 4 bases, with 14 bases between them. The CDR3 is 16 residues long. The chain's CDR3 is CASSSFRDPGANVLTF. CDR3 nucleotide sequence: TGTGCCAGCAGCTCCTTCCGCGATCCAGGGGCCAACGTCCTGACTTTC.

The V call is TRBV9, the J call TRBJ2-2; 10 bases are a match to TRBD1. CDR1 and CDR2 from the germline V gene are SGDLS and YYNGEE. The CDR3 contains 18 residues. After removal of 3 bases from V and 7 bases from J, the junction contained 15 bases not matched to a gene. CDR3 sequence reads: CASSETGTGVLLDGELFF. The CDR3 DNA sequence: TGTGCCAGCAGCGAAACCGGGACAGGGGTTTTGTTGGACGGGGAGCTGTTTTTT.

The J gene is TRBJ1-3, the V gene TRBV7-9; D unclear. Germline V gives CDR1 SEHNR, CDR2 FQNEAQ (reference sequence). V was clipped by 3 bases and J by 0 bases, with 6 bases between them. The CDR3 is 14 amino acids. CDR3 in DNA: TGTGCCAGCAGCTTCGAGTTCTCTGGAAACACCATATATTTT. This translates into CASSFEFSGNTIYF.

The CDR3 protein is CASSLVRSRDGTNEKLFF. The DNA for the CDR3 is TGTGCCAGCAGCTTAGTTCGGTCGCGGGACGGGACTAATGAAAAACTGTTTTTT. This chain connects TRBV7-9 to TRBJ1-4; perhaps TRBD1 as D (5 bases). The germline gives CDR1 SEHNR, CDR2 FQNEAQ (reference sequence). The CDR3 has 18 residues. V was cut by 1 base and J by 2 bases, with 17 bases left in between. Full variable domain (outside the CDR3, taken from reference TRBV7-9 and TRBJ1-4): DTGVSQNPRHKITKRGQNVTFRCDPISEHNRLYWYRQTLGQGPEFLTYFQNEAQLEKSRLLSDRFSAERPKGSFSTLEIQRTEQGDSAMYLCASSLVRSRDGTNEKLFFGSGTQLSVL.

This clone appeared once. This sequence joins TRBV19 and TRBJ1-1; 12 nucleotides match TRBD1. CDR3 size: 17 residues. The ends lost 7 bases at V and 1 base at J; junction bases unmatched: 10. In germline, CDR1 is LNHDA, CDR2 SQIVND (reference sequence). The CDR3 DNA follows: TGTGCCAGTAATACCGGGACAGGGGGCTGGCGGAACACTGAAGCTTTCTTT. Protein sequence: CASNTGTGGWRNTEAFF.

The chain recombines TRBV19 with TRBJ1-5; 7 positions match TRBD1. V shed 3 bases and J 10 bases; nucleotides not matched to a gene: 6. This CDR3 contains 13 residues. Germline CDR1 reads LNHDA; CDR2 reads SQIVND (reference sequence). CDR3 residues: CASSIQGGNPQHF. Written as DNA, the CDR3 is TGTGCCAGTAGTATTCAGGGGGGTAATCCCCAGCATTTT.

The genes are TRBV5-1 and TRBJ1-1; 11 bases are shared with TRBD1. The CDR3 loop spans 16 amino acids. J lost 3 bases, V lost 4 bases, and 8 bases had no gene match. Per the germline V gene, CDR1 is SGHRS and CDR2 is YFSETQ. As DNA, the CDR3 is TGCGCCAGCAGCCCAGGGACAGGGGGTAGTGACACTGAAGCTTTCTTT. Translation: CASSPGTGGSDTEAFF.

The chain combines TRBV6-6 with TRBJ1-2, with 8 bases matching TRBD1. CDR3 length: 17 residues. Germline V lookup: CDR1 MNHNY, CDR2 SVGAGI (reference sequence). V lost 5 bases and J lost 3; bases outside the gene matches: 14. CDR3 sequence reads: CASSPFSPTGEDYGYTF. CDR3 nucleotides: TGTGCCAGCAGTCCATTCTCACCGACAGGGGAGGACTATGGCTACACCTTC.

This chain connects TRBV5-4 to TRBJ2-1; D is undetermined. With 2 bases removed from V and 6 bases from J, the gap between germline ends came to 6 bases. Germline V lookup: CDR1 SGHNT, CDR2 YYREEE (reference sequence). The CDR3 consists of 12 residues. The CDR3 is CASSFSLNEQFF. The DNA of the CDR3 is TGTGCCAGCAGCTTCTCCCTCAATGAGCAGTTCTTC.

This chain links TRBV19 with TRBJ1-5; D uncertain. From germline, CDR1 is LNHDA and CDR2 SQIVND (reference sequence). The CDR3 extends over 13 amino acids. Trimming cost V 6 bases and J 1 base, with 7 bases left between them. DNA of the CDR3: TGTGCCAGTAGCGCGACAAGCAATCAGCCCCAGCATTTT. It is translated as CASSATSNQPQHF.

Written as DNA, the CDR3 is TGCGCCAGCAGTATCAGAGCGGGGGGGCCGTCGGGGGAGCTGTTTTTT. Translation: CASSIRAGGPSGELFF. The rearrangement uses TRBV10-2 and TRBJ2-2; 10 nucleotides agree with TRBD2. V was clipped by 5 bases and J by 8 bases; unmatched bases: 11. This CDR3 region has 16 residues. Germline CDR1 WSHSY, CDR2 SAAADI.

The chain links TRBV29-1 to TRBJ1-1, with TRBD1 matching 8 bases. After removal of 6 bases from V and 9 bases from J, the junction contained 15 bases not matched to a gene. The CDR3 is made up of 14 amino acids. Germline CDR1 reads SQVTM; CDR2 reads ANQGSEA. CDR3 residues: CSVPPGQGAGKAFF. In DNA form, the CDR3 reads TGCAGCGTACCCCCGGGGCAGGGGGCAGGGAAAGCTTTCTTT.

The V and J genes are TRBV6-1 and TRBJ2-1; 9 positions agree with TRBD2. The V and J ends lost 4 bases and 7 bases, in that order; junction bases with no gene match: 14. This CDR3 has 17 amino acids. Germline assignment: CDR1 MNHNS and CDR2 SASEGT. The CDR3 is CASSAASGTRVINEQFF. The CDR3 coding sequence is TGTGCCAGCAGTGCGGCTAGCGGGACAAGGGTTATTAATGAGCAGTTCTTC.

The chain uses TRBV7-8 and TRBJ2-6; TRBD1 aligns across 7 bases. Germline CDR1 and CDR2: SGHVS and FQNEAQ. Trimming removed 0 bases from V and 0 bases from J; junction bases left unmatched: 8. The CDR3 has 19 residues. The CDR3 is CASSLAPDRLFSGANVLTF. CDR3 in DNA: TGTGCCAGCAGCTTAGCTCCGGACAGGCTATTCTCTGGGGCCAACGTCCTGACTTTC.

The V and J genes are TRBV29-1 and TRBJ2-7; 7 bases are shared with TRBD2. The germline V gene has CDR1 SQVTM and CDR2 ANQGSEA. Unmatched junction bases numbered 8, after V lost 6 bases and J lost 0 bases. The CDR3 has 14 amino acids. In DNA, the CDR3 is TGCAGCGTGGGGGGGGGAGGACGCTCCTACGAGCAGTACTTC. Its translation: CSVGGGGRSYEQYF.

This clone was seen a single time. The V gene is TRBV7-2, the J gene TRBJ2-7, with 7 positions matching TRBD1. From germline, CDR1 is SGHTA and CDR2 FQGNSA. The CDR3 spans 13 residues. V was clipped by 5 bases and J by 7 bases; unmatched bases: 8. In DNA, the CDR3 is TGTGCCAGCAGCCCACAGGGGATAGGGGAGCAGTACTTC. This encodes CASSPQGIGEQYF.

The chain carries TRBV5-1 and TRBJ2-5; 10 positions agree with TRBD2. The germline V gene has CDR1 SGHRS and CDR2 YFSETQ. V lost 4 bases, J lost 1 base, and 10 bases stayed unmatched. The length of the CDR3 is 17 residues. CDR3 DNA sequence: TGCGCCAGCAGCCGCGGGGGAGCGGGAGGGATCCAAGAGACCCAGTACTTC. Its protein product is CASSRGGAGGIQETQYF.